The 31 T cell receptor beta chains given below trace back to one sample, sequenced in a study of CD8+CD57+ T cells in acquired aplastic anemia. Using genomic DNA as the template, TCR beta VDJ and CDR3 profiling was carried out. TCRdb re-analysed the reads in MiXCR, keeping a single row per CDR3 protein. The sample consists of 400,000 to 450,000 distinct CDR3 sequences, 65% to 80% of them appearing once. Sequencing was carried out using sorted CD4+, CD8+, or CD8+CD57+ T cells (not recorded which) from PBMCs. These receptors all come from a human donor in good health, serving as a control.

This clonotype was observed many times. The V call is TRBV5-7, the J call TRBJ2-3; D unclear. TRBV5-7 is flagged as an ORF with uncertain function. Trimming removed 3 bases at V and 0 bases at J, with 17 bases between. There are 17 residues in the CDR3. The CDR3 DNA reads TGTGCCAGCAGCTCCCTCGGGCCCCCCGCGAGCACAGATACGCAGTATTTT. Amino acids: CASSSLGPPASTDTQYF.

Comment on this clonotype: A single base separates this from a much larger clone, so it may be a read error. The chain couples TRBV27 to TRBJ2-3; 9 bases agree with TRBD1. Losses at the gene ends were 5 bases for V and 7 bases for J; bases not matched to a gene: 7. The V gene's germline CDR1 is MNHEY and CDR2 SMNVEV (reference sequence). The CDR3 loop spans 14 amino acids. CDR3 in DNA: TGTGCCAGCAGTAAAGGACAGGGGTTATATACGCAGTATTTT. Its translation: CASSKGQGLYTQYF.

Remarks on this clonotype: Given the absence of the conserved phenylalanine or tryptophan at the CDR3 end, a read error is likely. It is unclear where the CDR3 begins or ends on the DNA, so no DNA is shown, and the CDR3 is as TCRdb lists it. The rearrangement uses TRBV7-9 and TRBJ1-6. CDR1 is SEHNR, CDR2 FQNEAQ, per germline (reference sequence). With termini counted, the CDR3 has 13 amino acids. This CDR3 reads CASSLAPQGGVTQ.

The chain carries TRBV7-6 and TRBJ1-6; possible D gene TRBD1, 5 bases. The CDR3 runs 14 residues. In germline, CDR1 is SGHVS, CDR2 FNYEAQ. V was shortened by 1 base and J by 10 bases, with 11 bases between the two germline ends. Here the CDR3 reads CASSLVQGFSPLHF. The CDR3 nucleotides read TGTGCCAGCAGCTTAGTTCAGGGTTTCTCACCCCTCCACTTT. Using reference TRBV7-6 and TRBJ1-6 for the parts outside the CDR3, the full variable domain is GAGVSQSPRYKVTKRGQDVALRCDPISGHVSLYWYRQALGQGPEFLTYFNYEAQQDKSGLPNDRFSAERPEGSISTLTIQRTEQRDSAMYRCASSLVQGFSPLHFGNGTRLTVT.

Many counts were recorded for this clonotype. The chain uses TRBV19 and TRBJ1-5, with D unresolved. V lost 5 bases, J lost 6 bases, and 17 bases lay in between. This CDR3 has 15 amino acids. Germline CDR1 and CDR2: LNHDA and SQIVND (reference sequence). The CDR3 here is CASSPSEGVRQPQHF. As DNA, the CDR3 is TGTGCCAGTAGTCCTTCGGAGGGCGTTCGTCAGCCCCAGCATTTT.

The chain links TRBV10-3 to TRBJ2-1; 8 bases are shared with TRBD2. V was pared by 4 bases and J by 3 bases, with 5 bases of the junction left unmatched. The CDR3 sequence is 15 residues long. Germline V gene sequence: CDR1 ENHRY, CDR2 SYGVKD. CDR3 DNA: TGTGCCATCAGTGTAACTAGCGGAGACTACAATGAGCAGTTCTTC. As protein: CAISVTSGDYNEQFF.

This clonotype was observed many times. The gene calls are TRBV20-1 and TRBJ1-5; 9 bases map to TRBD1. This CDR3 has 16 amino acids. V lost 0 bases and J lost 5; bases outside the gene matches: 8. CDR1 and CDR2 (germline): DFQATT, SNEGSKA (reference sequence). The CDR3 DNA reads TGCAGTGCTAGAGACGGACAGGGGAGTTGGGATCAGCCCCAGCATTTT. It codes for CSARDGQGSWDQPQHF.

On this clonotype itself: The CDR3 end shows no conserved phenylalanine or tryptophan, and so a read error is likely. No DNA is shown, since the ends of the CDR3 on it are uncertain; the CDR3 is the one TCRdb lists. CDR3 sequence: CASSVVPTQGATGYFG. V and J are TRBV2 and TRBJ1-2; the table assigns TRBD1, which was not confirmed against the DNA. The germline gives CDR1 SNHLY, CDR2 FYNNEI. The CDR3 totals 16 residues, both ends included.

This clonotype was counted a single time. The missing conserved phenylalanine or tryptophan at the end of this CDR3 makes a read error likely. The DNA is left out, because the CDR3 cannot be placed on it with certainty; the CDR3 is given as TCRdb lists it. V usage is TRBV7-3 and J usage is TRBJ2-3; the table's D gene call, TRBD1, was not cross checked with the DNA. The CDR3 totals 11 residues, both ends included. CDR1 is SGHTA, CDR2 FQGTGA, per germline. CDR3 in amino acids: CASNSQGIGHG.

The V and J genes are TRBV10-2 and TRBJ1-1; D gene uncertain. From germline, CDR1 is WSHSY and CDR2 SAAADI. V was pared by 7 bases and J by 5 bases, with 17 bases between. The CDR3 contains 14 residues. The CDR3 is CASIVEGRKTEAFF. CDR3 coding DNA: TGCGCCAGCATTGTCGAGGGTAGAAAAACTGAAGCTTTCTTT.

The gene calls are TRBV14 and TRBJ2-7; D might be TRBD2 (6 bases). V was pared by 5 bases and J by 8 bases, with 19 bases between. Germline CDR1 and CDR2: SGHDN and FVKESK. This CDR3 contains 14 residues. The CDR3 sequence: CASSYMAGSNKQYF. The CDR3, as DNA: TGTGCCAGCAGCTATATGGCGGGGTCCAATAAGCAGTACTTC. Supplemented by reference TRBV14 and TRBJ2-7, the full variable domain reads EAGVTQFPSHSVIEKGQTVTLRCDPISGHDNLYWYRRVMGKEIKFLLHFVKESKQDESGMPNNRFLAERTGGTYSTLKVQPAELEDSGVYFCASSYMAGSNKQYFGPGTRLTVT.

This clonotype was detected once. This chain uses TRBV12-3 or TRBV12-4 with TRBJ2-1; no definite D call. Trimming cost V 6 bases and J 0 bases, with 6 bases left between them. The length of the CDR3 is 13 residues. The CDR3 loop reads CASRGSSYNEQFF. CDR3 sequence (DNA): TGTGCCAGCAGGGGCAGCTCCTACAATGAGCAGTTCTTC.

The rearrangement joins TRBV19 to TRBJ1-5; 7 nucleotides agree with TRBD2. The tail of the sequence fits TRBJ2-3 better, so the J call may be wrong. This CDR3 has 14 amino acids. The V gene's germline CDR1 is LNHDA and CDR2 SQIVND (reference sequence). The CDR3 is CARTLSGETDTQYF. In DNA, the CDR3 is TGTGCCAGAACCCTCAGCGGGGAGACAGATACGCAGTATTTT.

The chain combines TRBV7-2 with TRBJ2-5; D is unclear. The CDR3 contains 15 residues. Germline lookup yields CDR1 SGHTA and CDR2 FQGNSA. The V and J ends lost 0 bases and 14 bases respectively, with 22 bases between them. The CDR3 loop is CASSLANTGRDNSYF. The CDR3, as DNA: TGTGCCAGCAGCTTAGCGAACACGGGTAGGGATAATTCATACTTC.

V and J are TRBV9 and TRBJ2-3, with 10 bases matching TRBD1. This CDR3 has 15 residues. V gave up 4 bases and J gave up 5 bases; unmatched junction bases: 7. CDR1 SGDLS and CDR2 YYNGEE come from the germline V gene. The CDR3 DNA reads as TGTGCCAGCAGCTTGACAGGGGGCGTTGGAGATACGCAGTATTTT. Residues: CASSLTGGVGDTQYF.

The chain links TRBV7-8 to TRBJ1-5; unclear D gene. The length of the CDR3 is 15 residues. Germline CDR1 reads SGHVS; CDR2 reads FQNEAQ. Deletions cut 5 bases from V and 16 bases from J, with 27 bases between. This chain's CDR3 is CASSPGLGNTIYHHF. The CDR3 coding sequence is TGTGCCAGCAGCCCCGGACTTGGAAACACTATATACCATCATTTT.

This chain links TRBV29-1 with TRBJ2-3, with TRBD1 matching 8 bases. The trim removed 6 bases at V and 6 bases at J, leaving 5 bases unmatched. Germline V gene sequence: CDR1 SQVTM, CDR2 ANQGSEA. This CDR3 comprises 12 residues. The CDR3 loop is CSVAGGADTQYF. Written as DNA, the CDR3 is TGCAGCGTGGCAGGGGGCGCGGATACGCAGTATTTT.

This clonotype was seen once. Because the CDR3's place on the DNA is in doubt, the DNA is left out and the CDR3 is given as listed by TCRdb. This sequence joins TRBV7-9 and TRBJ2-7; the table names TRBD1, a call not compared with the DNA. Germline lookup yields CDR1 SEHNR and CDR2 FQNEAQ (reference sequence). The CDR3 extends over 14 residues, inclusive of both ends. The CDR3 protein is CASSVVEQFFGPGF.

The chain employs TRBV19 and TRBJ1-3; no firm D call. V was shortened by 3 bases and J by 0 bases, with 9 bases between the two germline ends. This CDR3 comprises 15 residues. Germline V lookup: CDR1 LNHDA, CDR2 SQIVND (reference sequence). The CDR3 is CASSMGGFSGNTIYF. Here the CDR3 DNA reads TGTGCCAGTAGTATGGGAGGGTTCTCTGGAAACACCATATATTTT.

Ten or more counts support this clonotype. The rearrangement links TRBV12-3 or TRBV12-4 to TRBJ2-1; tentatively, D is TRBD2 (5 bases). Trimming shortened V by 3 bases and J by 9 bases, and 15 bases separated the two germline ends. The CDR3 runs 14 residues. The CDR3 loop is CASSFLDPGSEQFF. As DNA, the CDR3 is TGTGCCAGCAGTTTCCTGGACCCGGGAAGTGAGCAGTTCTTC.

This clonotype has just one count. The junction departs from germline at one end; a sequencing error may be responsible. The chain uses TRBV15 and TRBJ2-3, with D perhaps TRBD2 (6 bases). CDR3 length: 15 residues. Per the germline V gene, CDR1 is LNHNV and CDR2 is YYDKDF (reference sequence). As DNA, the CDR3 is TGTGCCACCAGCCGGGAGTTGCAGGATAATGAAAAACAGTTTTTT. Translation gives CATSRELQDNEKQFF.

Concerning this clonotype itself: This may stem from a read error, because a much larger clone lies one nucleotide away. The J gene is TRBJ1-3, the V gene TRBV15; 8 positions agree with TRBD1. CDR3 length: 15 residues. V lost 5 bases to trimming and J lost 4 bases; unmatched junction nucleotides: 7. The germline gives CDR1 LNHNV, CDR2 YYDKDF (reference sequence). In DNA, the CDR3 is TGTGCCACCAGCCAACCCAGGGGGCAAGGAAACACCATATATTTT. Translating gives CATSQPRGQGNTIYF.

The rearrangement links TRBV4-1 to TRBJ2-1, with no clear D. From germline, CDR1 is MGHRA and CDR2 YSYEKL. This CDR3 has 13 residues. Trimming removed 6 bases from V and 2 bases from J, with 8 bases in between. The CDR3 DNA reads TGCGCCAGCAGTGACTCCACCTACAATGAGCAGTTCTTC. This gives the protein CASSDSTYNEQFF.

This chain connects TRBV7-4 to TRBJ1-1; no clear D. This CDR3 is built from 13 residues. Germline assignment: CDR1 SGHVT and CDR2 SQSDAQ. V lost 6 bases, J lost 3 bases, and 11 bases lay in between. CDR3 in DNA: TGTGCCAGCAGTTTAAAGGAGGACACTGAAGCTTTCTTT. It translates to CASSLKEDTEAFF. Combining the CDR3 with reference TRBV7-4 and TRBJ1-1 gives the whole variable domain GAGVSQSPRYKVAKRGRDVALRCDSISGHVTLYWYRQTLGQGSEVLTYSQSDAQRDKSGRPSGRFSAERPERSVSTLKIQRTEQGDSAVYLCASSLKEDTEAFFGQGTRLTVV.

J is TRBJ2-7 and V is TRBV7-9, with TRBD2 matching 10 bases. The CDR3 is 16 residues long. Germline CDR1 SEHNR, CDR2 FQNEAQ (reference sequence). V was clipped by 2 bases and J by 9 bases; unmatched bases: 13. The CDR3 loop reads CASSLLIAGGGDTQYF. DNA for the CDR3: TGTGCCAGCAGCTTACTTATAGCGGGGGGAGGCGATACGCAGTACTTC.

This chain links TRBV7-2 with TRBJ1-2, with 7 bases matching TRBD1. In germline, CDR1 is SGHTA, CDR2 FQGNSA. The V gene end was trimmed by 1 base and the J gene end by 2 bases; junction bases not matched to a gene: 4. The CDR3 consists of 15 residues. CDR3 sequence reads: CASSLVQGGNYGYTF. CDR3 nucleotide sequence: TGTGCCAGCAGCTTAGTCCAGGGGGGAAACTATGGCTACACCTTC.

Of note for this clonotype: At one end the junction does not follow the germline gene, possibly because of a read error. The chain uses TRBV5-1 and TRBJ1-1, with D tentatively TRBD1 (6 bases). From germline, CDR1 is SGHRS and CDR2 YFSETQ. The CDR3 consists of 13 residues. CDR3 in DNA: TGTGCCAGCAGTCGAGAGGGGGAGACCCAAGCTTTCTTT. This encodes CASSREGETQAFF.

This clonotype was recorded many times. The chain uses TRBV6-6 and TRBJ1-2; D not resolved. Trimming took off 5 bases at V and 6 bases at J, with 10 bases between the two ends. Germline lookup yields CDR1 MNHNY and CDR2 SVGAGI (reference sequence). The CDR3 extends over 12 amino acids. In DNA form, the CDR3 reads TGTGCCAGCAGTGGAACACGTGATGGCTACACCTTC. It yields the protein CASSGTRDGYTF.

The genes are TRBV5-1 and TRBJ2-5, with 7 nucleotides matching TRBD1. V was pared by 9 bases and J by 5 bases, with 7 bases of the junction left unmatched. The CDR3 totals 12 residues. Germline CDR1 and CDR2: SGHRS and YFSETQ. The CDR3 nucleotides read TGCGCCACCGCGACAGGGCAGGAGACCCAGTACTTC. Its translation: CATATGQETQYF.

This clonotype was observed a single time. The chain carries TRBV5-5 and TRBJ1-1; TRBD1 is a possible D gene (6 bases). This CDR3 spans 14 amino acids. The germline CDR1 and CDR2 sequences are SGHKS and YYEKEE (reference sequence). Trimming pared 4 bases from V and 1 base from J, leaving 11 bases between. This chain's CDR3 is CASSPGTTNTEAFF. Here the CDR3 DNA reads TGTGCCAGCAGCCCCGGGACAACGAACACTGAAGCTTTCTTT.

This chain links TRBV15 with TRBJ1-6, with TRBD1 matching 8 bases. The CDR3 extends over 12 amino acids. Germline assignment: CDR1 LNHNV and CDR2 YYDKDF (reference sequence). The trim removed 8 bases at V and 9 bases at J, leaving 3 bases unmatched. The DNA of the CDR3 is TGTGCCACCGGACAGGGTGCTTCACCCCTCCACTTT. It specifies CATGQGASPLHF.